These T cell receptor beta chains were read from a single sample in a study of T cells in Graves' hyperthyroidism and ophthalmopathy. In TCRdb, the multiplex PCR reads were re-called with MiXCR into one record per CDR3 protein. The sample lists about 160,000 distinct CDR3 sequences; about a tenth were seen once. The sample consisted of blood. These receptors all come from a young woman with Graves' hyperthyroidism that later progressed to Graves' ophthalmopathy. The CDR3 runs from the conserved cysteine through the conserved F or W. The D gene is left open where the match is weak. Size values are once, few and many counts, or a class for expanded clones, and some rows have none.

>TRBV7-9|TRBJ1-2|TRBD1|few
CASSYRDRGLLDYGYTF
TGTGCCAGCAGCTACCGGGACAGGGGTCTCCTGGACTATGGCTACACCTTC
>TRBV6-1|TRBJ1-1|-|many
CASSDFSPHSLRTEAFF
TGTGCCAGCAGTGATTTTTCGCCCCACAGCCTGAGGACTGAAGCTTTCTTT
>TRBV5-4|TRBJ2-1|-|few
CASSLEGSRGNEQFF
TGTGCCAGCAGCTTGGAAGGGAGTAGGGGCAATGAGCAGTTCTTC
>TRBV7-8|TRBJ2-3|-|many
CASSTKVTQYF
TGTGCCAGCAGCACAAAGGTTACGCAGTATTTT
>TRBV20-1|TRBJ2-1|TRBD1|few
CSAPTVGRGPENEQFF
TGCAGTGCCCCCACCGTGGGCAGGGGGCCAGAAAATGAGCAGTTCTTC
>TRBV18|TRBJ2-7|-|many
CASSPPGSPYEQYF
TGTGCCAGCTCACCACCGGGCAGCCCCTACGAGCAGTACTTC
>TRBV7-8|TRBJ2-1|-|many
CASSLYSGSSYNEQFF
TGTGCCAGCAGCTTATATTCAGGCAGCTCCTACAATGAGCAGTTCTTC
>TRBV12-3/TRBV12-4|TRBJ1-5|-|many
CASSQTNGQPQHF
TGTGCCAGCAGCCAGACTAATGGGCAGCCCCAGCATTTT
>TRBV29-1|TRBJ1-2|-|many
CSVEDRTNSGRGYTF
TGCAGCGTTGAAGATCGGACTAACTCAGGGAGGGGCTACACCTTC
>TRBV5-1|TRBJ2-3|TRBD2|many
CASSFSSGSLNTQYF
TGCGCCAGCAGCTTCTCTAGCGGGAGCCTAAATACGCAGTATTTT
>TRBV6-1|TRBJ2-3|TRBD2|-
CASSRSTSGRLRSTDTQYF
TGTGCCAGCAGCCGTAGTACTAGCGGGAGGCTTCGTAGCACAGATACGCAGTATTTT
>TRBV2|TRBJ2-2|-|many
CASSEIGFTTGELFF
TGTGCCAGCAGTGAAATAGGATTCACCACCGGGGAGCTGTTTTTT
>TRBV29-1|TRBJ2-2|-|many
CSAQTGVGTGELFF
TGCAGCGCCCAAACCGGGGTTGGGACCGGGGAGCTGTTTTTT
>TRBV3-1|TRBJ1-3|TRBD1|many
CASRPGTDGNTIYF
TGTGCCAGCAGGCCCGGGACAGACGGAAACACCATATATTTT
>TRBV5-1|TRBJ1-1|TRBD1|many
CASSLQGAGAFF
TGCGCCAGCAGCCTACAGGGGGCAGGGGCTTTCTTT
>TRBV20-1|TRBJ2-5|TRBD1|many
CSVGGQKQETQYF
TGCAGTGTAGGGGGACAGAAGCAAGAGACCCAGTACTTC
>TRBV7-9|TRBJ2-2|-|many
CAKKRVGTGELFF
TGTGCCAAGAAGCGGGTTGGCACCGGGGAGCTGTTTTTT
>TRBV7-9|TRBJ2-3|-|many
CASSSGSSDTQYF
TGTGCCAGCAGTTCCGGTAGTTCAGATACGCAGTATTTT
>TRBV2|TRBJ2-7|-|many
CASRGQTYEQYF
TGTGCCAGCAGAGGGCAGACCTACGAGCAGTACTTC
>TRBV11-3|TRBJ2-3|TRBD2|many
CASSLGLRLAGGDDTDTQYF
TGTGCCAGCAGCTTAGGTTTACGACTAGCGGGAGGAGATGACACAGATACGCAGTATTTT
>TRBV27|TRBJ1-1|-|many
CASSSKTWRKNTEAFF
TGTGCCAGCAGTTCGAAGACTTGGCGGAAGAACACTGAAGCTTTCTTT
>TRBV9|TRBJ2-1|-|many
CASSLLNNEQFF
TGTGCCAGCAGCCTCCTGAACAATGAGCAGTTCTTC
>TRBV20-1|TRBJ1-2|-|-
CSASRDRKNYTF
TGCAGTGCTAGTAGGGATAGAAAGAATTACACCTTC
>TRBV12-3/TRBV12-4|TRBJ2-2|-|many
CASSQTDTGELFF
TGTGCCAGCAGTCAGACAGACACCGGGGAGCTGTTTTTT
>TRBV7-3|TRBJ2-1|-|many
CASSLSAGSTYNEQFF
TGTGCCAGCAGCTTAAGTGCGGGAAGTACCTACAATGAGCAGTTCTTC
>TRBV20-1|TRBJ2-2|-|many
CSARDVREGDTGELFF
TGCAGTGCTAGAGATGTCAGGGAAGGCGACACCGGGGAGCTGTTTTTT
>TRBV12-3/TRBV12-4|TRBJ1-1|-|-
CASSPAGGGNTEAFF
TGTGCCAGCAGTCCGGCGGGAGGAGGGAACACTGAAGCTTTCTTT
>TRBV4-1|TRBJ1-5|-|-
CASSQVALSNQPQHF
TGCGCCAGCAGCCAAGTGGCGCTAAGCAATCAGCCCCAGCATTTT
>TRBV29-1|TRBJ2-7|TRBD1|few
CSAQGVRSGEQYF
TGCAGCGCCCAGGGGGTACGATCGGGGGAGCAGTACTTC
>TRBV12-3/TRBV12-4|TRBJ2-1|-|many
CASKFSPGGHNEQFF
TGTGCCAGCAAATTCTCGCCCGGGGGTCACAATGAGCAGTTCTTC
>TRBV14|TRBJ2-2|TRBD2|-
CASSQDWYAGAASGELFF
TGTGCCAGCAGCCAAGATTGGTATGCGGGAGCGGCGTCCGGGGAGCTGTTTTTT
>TRBV2|TRBJ1-2|-|many
CASRRGQQLYGYTF
TGTGCCAGCAGAAGAGGACAGCAACTGTATGGCTACACCTTC
>TRBV6-6|TRBJ1-2|-|-
CASSYSTGAAYTF
TGTGCCAGCAGTTACTCGACGGGGGCCGCCTACACCTTC
>TRBV6-1|TRBJ1-3|TRBD1|many
CASSFDRDRGLGGNTIYF
TGTGCCAGCAGTTTCGACCGGGACAGGGGGCTTGGGGGAAACACCATATATTTT
>TRBV24-1|TRBJ2-5|-|many
CATSAGGQETQYF
TGTGCCACCAGTGCCGGGGGTCAAGAGACCCAGTACTTC
>TRBV30|TRBJ1-6|-|-
CAWDSNSPLHF
TGTGCCTGGGACAGTAATTCACCCCTCCACTTT
>TRBV7-2|TRBJ2-7|-|many
CASSLEGLFYEQYF
TGTGCCAGCAGCTTAGAGGGGTTGTTTTACGAGCAGTACTTC